This T cell receptor (beta chain) originates from a study of monozygotic twins with inflammatory bowel disease. This CDR3 has 13 amino acids. CDR1 and CDR2 (germline): MNHNY, SVGAGI (reference sequence). Starting material for each TCR library was about 3,200 ng of total RNA. TCRdb reprocessed the 5' RACE reads, keeping one entry per CDR3 protein, no DNA. This sample's table has approximately 160,000 distinct CDR3 sequences. This TCR was recovered from a human donor with ulcerative colitis or Crohn's disease, or a healthy co-twin of an affected twin (not recorded which). The material sequenced was blood. The genes are TRBV6-6 and TRBJ2-1. The CDR3: CASSPTSYNEQFF.